This record covers a single TCR beta chain. V was trimmed by 1 base and J by 4 bases, leaving 13 bases between them. This CDR3 has 15 amino acids. The V gene's germline CDR1 is SGHVS and CDR2 FQNEAQ. The data originate from a study of PD-L1 blockade in urothelial cancer. Sequencing used immunoSEQ multiplex PCR; TCRdb keeps in-frame clones, though not all of them. Here the sample spans 70,000 or so clones, approximately 80% being singletons. The sample in question was PBMCs, obtained around atezolizumab (anti-PD-L1) treatment. The receptor was isolated from a man between 70 and 80 years old with urothelial cancer. The chain carries TRBV7-8 and TRBJ2-5; tentative D call: TRBD1 (5 bases). The CDR3 DNA is TGTGCCAGCAGCTTAGTTCATAGGGGTTTAGAGACCCAGTACTTC. It yields the protein CASSLVHRGLETQYF.